Listed below are T cell receptor beta chains from one sample, sequenced in a study of control samples from healthy donors and cancer patients. Measured with immunoSEQ multiplex PCR; TCRdb has only the in-frame clones, and not every one. The sample has approximately 66,000 clones; around 90% are singletons. What was sequenced was PBMCs. The source of these receptors is a man aged 55 to 70 with colorectal cancer. The CDR3 runs from the conserved cysteine through the conserved F or W. The D gene is left open where the match is weak.

v_gene: TRBV15; d_gene: NA; j_gene: TRBJ2-2; CDR3aa: CATSLGGELFF
v_gene: TRBV2; d_gene: NA; j_gene: TRBJ2-3; CDR3aa: CASSENRAGKDTQYF
v_gene: TRBV19; d_gene: NA; j_gene: TRBJ2-4; CDR3aa: CASSIGGDLAKNIQYF
v_gene: TRBV10-2; d_gene: NA; j_gene: TRBJ1-5; CDR3aa: CASRDGSNQPQHF
v_gene: TRBV7-2; d_gene: NA; j_gene: TRBJ2-7; CDR3aa: CASSLSASGYEQYF
v_gene: TRBV6-5; d_gene: NA; j_gene: TRBJ2-2; CDR3aa: CASSYLGELFF
v_gene: TRBV11-2; d_gene: TRBD1; j_gene: TRBJ1-4; CDR3aa: CASSLGTGGFGTNEKLFF
v_gene: TRBV30; d_gene: NA; j_gene: TRBJ1-3; CDR3aa: CAWGPQGRQSFSGNTIYF
v_gene: TRBV11-2; d_gene: TRBD2; j_gene: TRBJ2-5; CDR3aa: CASSFSRGVTETQYF
v_gene: TRBV12-3/TRBV12-4; d_gene: NA; j_gene: TRBJ2-5; CDR3aa: CATGAMETQYF
v_gene: TRBV7-9; d_gene: NA; j_gene: TRBJ2-5; CDR3aa: CASSTGLGKETQYF
v_gene: TRBV15; d_gene: NA; j_gene: TRBJ2-6; CDR3aa: CATSRGHSTSGANVLTF
v_gene: TRBV2; d_gene: NA; j_gene: TRBJ2-6; CDR3aa: CASSPNSGGANVLTF
v_gene: TRBV7-9; d_gene: NA; j_gene: TRBJ2-5; CDR3aa: CASSPAYSGETQYF
v_gene: TRBV18; d_gene: NA; j_gene: TRBJ2-5; CDR3aa: CASSLTGPQETQYF
v_gene: TRBV28; d_gene: NA; j_gene: TRBJ1-2; CDR3aa: CASSGRGRPGGYTF
v_gene: TRBV9; d_gene: TRBD1; j_gene: TRBJ1-1; CDR3aa: CASKGQGGNTEAFF
v_gene: TRBV7-9; d_gene: TRBD1; j_gene: TRBJ1-5; CDR3aa: CASSLDGGTGNFRQPQHF
v_gene: TRBV6-5; d_gene: NA; j_gene: TRBJ2-3; CDR3aa: CASRDPRRTDTQYF
v_gene: TRBV5-1; d_gene: NA; j_gene: TRBJ2-5; CDR3aa: CASSPEGREAETQYF
v_gene: TRBV30; d_gene: NA; j_gene: TRBJ1-3; CDR3aa: CAWGGQPFSGNTIYF
v_gene: TRBV7-2; d_gene: NA; j_gene: TRBJ1-2; CDR3aa: CASSLAPANYGYTF
v_gene: TRBV5-1; d_gene: NA; j_gene: TRBJ1-4; CDR3aa: CASSVTRFATNEKLFF
v_gene: TRBV18; d_gene: TRBD1; j_gene: TRBJ1-2; CDR3aa: CASSLLEGADGYTF
v_gene: TRBV19; d_gene: TRBD1; j_gene: TRBJ1-2; CDR3aa: CASSTQGQFAAYGYTF
v_gene: TRBV4-3; d_gene: TRBD1; j_gene: TRBJ2-7; CDR3aa: CASSQNRGPYEQYF
v_gene: TRBV5-5; d_gene: NA; j_gene: TRBJ2-7; CDR3aa: CASSEGHDYEQYF
v_gene: TRBV2; d_gene: NA; j_gene: TRBJ2-2; CDR3aa: CASSAGKSTGELFF
v_gene: TRBV7-9; d_gene: NA; j_gene: TRBJ2-7; CDR3aa: CASSLEGGRSYEQYF
v_gene: TRBV7-9; d_gene: TRBD2; j_gene: TRBJ2-7; CDR3aa: CASSSSGGYEQYF
v_gene: TRBV7-2; d_gene: TRBD1; j_gene: TRBJ2-7; CDR3aa: CASSSRQGPYEQYF
v_gene: TRBV5-6; d_gene: TRBD1; j_gene: TRBJ1-2; CDR3aa: CASSLGSDRLFYGYTF
v_gene: TRBV6-6; d_gene: NA; j_gene: TRBJ1-4; CDR3aa: CASKAAAANEKLFF